This T cell receptor beta chain was recorded in a study of beta chain features in type 1 diabetes. Whole-study findings and limits: Type 1 diabetes patients showed a moderate but significant shortening of TCRB CDR3s in all four CD4+ subsets. A greater similarity of naive, central memory and Treg TCRB repertoires was seen among patients than among healthy donors.

This CDR3 region has 13 residues. V lost 3 bases, J lost 2 bases, and 9 bases lay in between. Germline V lookup: CDR1 SGHDT, CDR2 YYEEEE. As regards this clone: Its target is not known.

Since all of the isolated RNA was reverse transcribed, expressed TCRB transcripts were what got sequenced. Sequenced naive, central memory and regulatory T cell samples produced an average of roughly 3.5 million reads. Data came from immunoSEQ multiplex PCR; TCRdb stores just in-frame clones and leaves some out. The sample includes some 350,000 clones, about 14% seen only once; the top ten take approximately 0.016%. The chain has TRBV5-6 and TRBJ2-7; D is unclear. The material sequenced was naive CD4+ T cells from blood. This clonotype originated in a woman under 30 with type 1 diabetes. The CDR3 spells CASSWARAYEQYV. In DNA form, the CDR3 reads TGTGCCAGCAGCTGGGCCAGAGCCTACGAGCAGTACGTC.